The entry below describes one T cell receptor beta chain. Its antigen is unknown. No qualities accompany the bases; no much larger clone lies one base away. This sample is part of a study of response to subunit inactivated influenza vaccine (dated by TCRdb to about 2018). In the study overall: The study used deep quantitative T cell receptor repertoire profiling to track responses to a trivalent subunit inactivated influenza vaccine. General study outcomes and caveats: The authors suggested that each seasonal influenza vaccination may recruit only a limited number of new T cells.

The time point label, as the study defines it: approximately 40 days after influenza vaccine administration. Library creation used RT-PCR. The sequencer was an Illumina HiSeq 2500. TCRdb reanalyzed the raw reads on its own, using fastp at Q25 for trimming and MiXCR for clone calling, and kept in-frame beta chains. Each entry is one CDR3 protein sequence, shown with its most common DNA and genes. The sample contains about 500,000 distinct CDR3 sequences, approximately 12% of them found a single time. 13% of the sample goes to the ten largest clones. CDR1 and CDR2 are drawn from the germline V gene: SGHVS, FNYEAQ. The V end loses 5 bases and the J end loses 0 bases, and a stretch of 10 bases separates them. The CDR3 covers 15 residues, taking in both the cysteine and the phenylalanine. Here the CDR3 DNA is all that survives: 45 bases in frame from base 1.

The receptor comes from a man in his forties or fifties who received an inactivated influenza vaccine. Donor details come from another sample of the same person, matched by shared clones. The sample consisted of PBMCs from blood, taken about 6 weeks after vaccination. The chain joins TRBV7-6 to TRBJ2-2; no D gene can be assigned with confidence. The sequenced DNA: TGTGCCAGCAGCCAGACCTGGTCGAACACCGGGGAGCTGTTTTTT. This codes for CASSQTWSNTGELFF.